This T cell receptor beta chain appears in the sequencing data of a study of control samples from healthy donors and cancer patients. The protocol was immunoSEQ multiplex PCR, while the TCRdb copy is restricted to in-frame clones and leaves out a portion. The data show about 120,000 clones, about 91% seen once. Germline V gene data show CDR1 as LGHNA and CDR2 as YSLEER. J gave up 6 bases and V 4 bases, and 4 bases lay outside the gene matches. This CDR3 has 15 amino acids. The V and J genes are TRBV4-3 and TRBJ2-3; 13 positions agree with TRBD2. Sequenced input: blood. The sequence was obtained from a middle-aged man in good health. The CDR3: CASSRGLAGVDTQYF. CDR3 DNA: TGCGCCAGCAGCCGAGGACTAGCGGGGGTGGATACGCAGTATTTT.